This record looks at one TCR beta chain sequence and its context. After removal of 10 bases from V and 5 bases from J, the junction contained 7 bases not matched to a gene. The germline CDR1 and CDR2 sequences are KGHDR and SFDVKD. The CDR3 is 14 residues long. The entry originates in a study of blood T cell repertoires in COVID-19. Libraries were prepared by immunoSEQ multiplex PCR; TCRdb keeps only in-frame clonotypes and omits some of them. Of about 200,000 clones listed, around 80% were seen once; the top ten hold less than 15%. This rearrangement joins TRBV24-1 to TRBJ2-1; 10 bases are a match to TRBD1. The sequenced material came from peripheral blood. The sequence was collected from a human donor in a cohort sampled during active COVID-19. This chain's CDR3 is CATMTGGADNEQFF. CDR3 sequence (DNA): TGTGCCACTATGACAGGGGGCGCCGACAATGAGCAGTTCTTC.